This T cell receptor beta chain appears in the sequencing data of a study of shared clonotypes between healthy human individuals. Study in general: Participating donors consisted of a couple of women and a few men aged 18 to 49. The study's findings and limits: Non-shared clonotypes had lower generation probabilities than clonotypes shared by all four sorted-subset donors.

The CDR3 is 16 amino acids. Germline V gene sequence: CDR1 SEHNR, CDR2 FQNEAQ (reference sequence). Germline trimming cut 4 bases from V and 3 bases from J; bases unmatched to any gene: 8. CD8 cells classed as naive were CD45RO-negative and positively selected for CCR7, excluding terminally differentiated effector memory CD45RA+ cells. Healthy adults negative for HIV, lacking recent acute infections or vaccinations, served as donors. Profiling relied on immunoSEQ multiplex PCR, and the TCRdb table lists in-frame clones only, not all of them. The sample records a few hundred thousand clones, just under 97% being singletons. A remark on this clone: Its antigen is currently unknown.

Sequenced material: naive CD8+ T cells sorted from blood. This chain links TRBV7-9 with TRBJ2-7; 11 bases are shared with TRBD2. This TCR derives from a woman aged 25 to 45 in good health. The CDR3 protein is CASSSLTSGIVYEQYF. CDR3 nucleotides: TGTGCCAGCAGCTCTCTGACTAGCGGGATTGTCTACGAGCAGTACTTC.